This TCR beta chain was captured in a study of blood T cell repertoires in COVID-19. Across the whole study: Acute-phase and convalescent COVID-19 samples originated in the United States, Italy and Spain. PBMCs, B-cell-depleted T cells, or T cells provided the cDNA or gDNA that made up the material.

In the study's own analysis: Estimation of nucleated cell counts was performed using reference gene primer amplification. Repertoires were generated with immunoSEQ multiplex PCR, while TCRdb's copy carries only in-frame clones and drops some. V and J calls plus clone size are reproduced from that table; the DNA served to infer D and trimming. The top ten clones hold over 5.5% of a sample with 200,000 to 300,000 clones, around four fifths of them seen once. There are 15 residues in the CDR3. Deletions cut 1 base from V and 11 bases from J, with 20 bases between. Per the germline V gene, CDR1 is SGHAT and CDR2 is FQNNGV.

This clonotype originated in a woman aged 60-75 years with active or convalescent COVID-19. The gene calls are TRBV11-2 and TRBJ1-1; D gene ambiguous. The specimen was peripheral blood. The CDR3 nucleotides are TGTGCCAGCAGCTTAGCCGGCGGGTCGCCCCAGCGGGCTTTCTTT. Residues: CASSLAGGSPQRAFF.